This T cell receptor (beta chain) is from a study of CD8 T cells in ankylosing spondylitis. This clonotype was counted ten times or more. What it recognizes is unknown. The V gene's germline CDR1 is SGHTA and CDR2 FQGNSA. The CDR3 has 11 residues. Trimming stripped 5 bases from V and 3 bases from J, with 5 bases between. Overall study results and limits: It was reported that disease-linked clones were significantly enriched in matched ankylosing spondylitis synovial fluid. With a CD8+ phenotype, disease-linked clones were relatively rare in peripheral blood. Among TCR beta sequences, a motif of eight highly homologous variants appeared characteristic of ankylosing spondylitis blood. In the blood and synovial fluid of reactive arthritis, some motif variants had been previously reported.

Each TCR beta library was made by quantitative 5'-RACE that incorporated molecular barcodes. TCRdb passed the 5' RACE reads through MiXCR, listing each CDR3 protein once. The profile shows about 400,000 distinct CDR3 sequences, about a fifth of them singletons. Sequenced input: blood, either unsorted or a sorted T cell fraction (not recorded which). This receptor was identified in a male donor with ankylosing spondylitis. The V and J genes are TRBV7-2 and TRBJ2-7; D unclear. CDR3 sequence reads: CASSRYYEQYF. DNA for the CDR3: TGTGCCAGCAGCAGGTACTACGAGCAGTACTTC.